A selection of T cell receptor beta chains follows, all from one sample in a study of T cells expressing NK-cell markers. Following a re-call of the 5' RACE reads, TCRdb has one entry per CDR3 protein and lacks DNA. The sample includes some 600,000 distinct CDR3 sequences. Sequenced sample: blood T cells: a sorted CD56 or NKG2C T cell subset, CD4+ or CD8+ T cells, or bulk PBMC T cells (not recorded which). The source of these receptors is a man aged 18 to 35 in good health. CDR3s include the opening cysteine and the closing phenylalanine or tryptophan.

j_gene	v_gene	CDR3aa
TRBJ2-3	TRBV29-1	CSGRGLYTDTQYF
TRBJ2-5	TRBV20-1	CSARDRALETQYF
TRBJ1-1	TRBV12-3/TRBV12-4	CASSFGMRVDTEAFF
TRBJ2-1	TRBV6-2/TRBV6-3	CASSYYFPGLAGGPINNEQFF
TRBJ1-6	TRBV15	CATSRDRGAPLHF
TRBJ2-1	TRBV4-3	CASSQDRLRNEQFF
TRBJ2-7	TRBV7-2	CASSRGAPLEQYF
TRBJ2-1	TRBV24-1	CATRGGGGRTSLGEQFF
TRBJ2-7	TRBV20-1	CSARVGTSGRLEQYF
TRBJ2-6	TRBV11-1	CASRLGLGQEPSGANVLTF
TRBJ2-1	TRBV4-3	CASSQNTANGVEQFF
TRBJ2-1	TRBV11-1	CASSSPDRGGRQYNEQFF
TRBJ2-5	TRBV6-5	CASSYAGETQYF
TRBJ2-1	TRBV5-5	CASSLRGRADNEQFF
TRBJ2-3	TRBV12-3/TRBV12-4	CASSLGDLADTQYF
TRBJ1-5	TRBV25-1	CASSDDVQSNQPQHF
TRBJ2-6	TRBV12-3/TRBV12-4	CASSLDSNPGANVLTF
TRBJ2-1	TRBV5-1	CASAQDGTSYNEQFF
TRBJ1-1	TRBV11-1	CASSFVGTARQLNTEAFF
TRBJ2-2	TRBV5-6	CASSEGLAGTSNTGELFF
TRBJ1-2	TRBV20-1	CSARGGDYGYTF
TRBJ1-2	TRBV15	CATSRDWADNYGYTF
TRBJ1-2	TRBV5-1	CASKDRNNGYTF
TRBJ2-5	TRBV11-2	CASSPDQGGRRETQYF
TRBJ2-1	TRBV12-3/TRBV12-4	CASSFRPLSGGIRNEQFF
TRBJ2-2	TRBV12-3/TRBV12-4	CASSSEVGAGELFF
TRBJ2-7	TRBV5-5	CASSLGGTGKGEQYF
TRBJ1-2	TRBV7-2	CASTTGSSPNYGYTF
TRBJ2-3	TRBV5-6	CASSGRGRRGTDTQYF
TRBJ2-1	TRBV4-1	CASSQDGRGLLYNEQFF
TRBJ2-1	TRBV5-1	CASSLTANNEQFF
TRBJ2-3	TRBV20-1	CSAIPPYPGRTDTQYF
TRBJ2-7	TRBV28	CASSFGGSRAYEQYF
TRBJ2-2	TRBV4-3	CASSLSGRAAGELFF
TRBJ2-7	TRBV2	CASSEPGGIETHPPYEQYF
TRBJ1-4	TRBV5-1	CASSLAKSAGKLFF
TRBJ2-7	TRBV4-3	CASSQEDGEVYEQYF
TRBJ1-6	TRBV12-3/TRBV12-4	CASSGDGGNRLHF
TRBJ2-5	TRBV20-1	CSARGQIKETQYF
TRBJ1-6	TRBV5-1	CASSSSGGYNSPLHF
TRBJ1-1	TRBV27	CASSLTSMDPEAFF
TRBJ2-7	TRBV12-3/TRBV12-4	CASSAVWGGEQYF
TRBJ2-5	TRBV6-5	CASKEGGWTQETQYF
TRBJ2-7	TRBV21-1	CASSKLEGRGPFYEQYF
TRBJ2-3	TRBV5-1	CASSLVSSGGDTQYF
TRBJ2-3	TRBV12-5	CASGLPHREYGTDTQYF
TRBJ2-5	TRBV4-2	CASSRSTSGRGETQYF
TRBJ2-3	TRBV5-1	CASSLFSGSTSTDTQYF
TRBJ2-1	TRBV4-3	CASSENQYQGRGEQFF
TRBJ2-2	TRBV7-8	CASSSYIENTGELFF
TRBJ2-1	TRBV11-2	CASTSQTIPKRGYNEQFF
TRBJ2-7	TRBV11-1	CASSSTQPVLAGVGYEQYF
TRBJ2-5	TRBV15	CATSRDPGVQETQYF
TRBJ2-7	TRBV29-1	CSVVGRAVLSYEQYF
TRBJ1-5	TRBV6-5	CASGASNQPQHF
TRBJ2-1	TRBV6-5	CASRPRPGQSSNEQFF
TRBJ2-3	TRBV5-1	CASSLVASGRIDTQYF
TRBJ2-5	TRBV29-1	CSVGGTGRETQYF
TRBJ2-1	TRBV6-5	CASGGQGQEQFF